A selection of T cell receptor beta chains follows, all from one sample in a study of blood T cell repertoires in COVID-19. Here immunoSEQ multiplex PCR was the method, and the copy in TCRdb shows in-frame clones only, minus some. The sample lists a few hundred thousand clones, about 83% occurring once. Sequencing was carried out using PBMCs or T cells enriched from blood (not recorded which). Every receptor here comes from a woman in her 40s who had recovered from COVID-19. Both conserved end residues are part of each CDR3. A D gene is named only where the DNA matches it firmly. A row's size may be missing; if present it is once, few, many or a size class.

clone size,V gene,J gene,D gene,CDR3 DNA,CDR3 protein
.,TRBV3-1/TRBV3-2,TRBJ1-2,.,TGTGCCAGCAGCCAAGGCGGGGGTGGCTACACCTTC,CASSQGGGGYTF
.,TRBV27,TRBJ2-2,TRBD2,TGTGCCAGCGCGCAACGGGTACTAGCGGGGACCGGGGAGCTGTTTTTT,CASAQRVLAGTGELFF
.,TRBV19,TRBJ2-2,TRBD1,TGTGCCAGTAGCCCGACAGGGGTGGGAAGGGCACCCGGGGAGCTGTTTTTT,CASSPTGVGRAPGELFF
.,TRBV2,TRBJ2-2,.,TGTGCCAGCACCGCAGGGTCGTCCGGGGAGCTGTTTTTT,CASTAGSSGELFF
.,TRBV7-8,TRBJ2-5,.,TGTGCCAGCAGCTTCGGGACTCTGCTTCAAGAGACCCAGTACTTC,CASSFGTLLQETQYF
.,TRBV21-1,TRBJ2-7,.,TGTGCCCGCCTGGGGGCAGCCTACGAGCAGTACTTC,CARLGAAYEQYF
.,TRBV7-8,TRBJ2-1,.,TGTGCCAGCAGCTTAAAATCTCTGCCCCTGAACAGGGTAAATGAGCAGTTCTTC,CASSLKSLPLNRVNEQFF
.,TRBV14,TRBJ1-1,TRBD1,TGTGCCAGCAGCCAAACCTACGGGACAGGGAACACTGAAGCTTTCTTT,CASSQTYGTGNTEAFF
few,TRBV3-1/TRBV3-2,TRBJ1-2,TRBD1,TGTGCCAGCAGCCAAGCTTCAGGGGGGATGGGCTACACCTTC,CASSQASGGMGYTF
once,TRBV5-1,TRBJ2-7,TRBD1,TGCGCCAGCAGGCATGGACAGGGGGCGATCTACGAGCAGTACTTC,CASRHGQGAIYEQYF
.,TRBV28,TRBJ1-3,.,TGTGCCAGCAGTTTATATTACAGGTCAGCTGGAAACACCATATATTTT,CASSLYYRSAGNTIYF
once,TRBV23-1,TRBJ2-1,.,TGCGCCAGCAGTCAATTTCCCACAGGGAGCTCCTACAATGAGCAGTTCTTC,CASSQFPTGSSYNEQFF
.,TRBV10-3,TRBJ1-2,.,TGTGCCATCAGTGAGTCGACGGGAGAGATTTACACCTTC,CAISESTGEIYTF
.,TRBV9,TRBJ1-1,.,TGTGCCAGCAGCGTAGGGGCCCCACAGGCCCGGTACACTGAAGCTTTCTTT,CASSVGAPQARYTEAFF
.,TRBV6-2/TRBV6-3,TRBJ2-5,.,TGTGCCAGCAGTTACTCCGGGATGCTCGGGGAGACCCAGTACTTC,CASSYSGMLGETQYF
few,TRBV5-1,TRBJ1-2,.,TGCGCCAGCAGCGAACAGGAAGGCTATGGCTACACCTTC,CASSEQEGYGYTF
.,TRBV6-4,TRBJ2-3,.,TGTGCCAGCAGTGCTGAGGACTCTGGCACAGATACGCAGTATTTT,CASSAEDSGTDTQYF
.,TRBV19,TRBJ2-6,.,TGTGCCAGTAGGAAAAGGGCGGGATCAGAGAGCTCTGGGGCCAACGTCCTGACTTTC,CASRKRAGSESSGANVLTF
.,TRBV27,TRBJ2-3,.,TGTGCCAGCAGTTACAGATCCTGGACTACCTCTAGCACAGATACGCAGTATTTT,CASSYRSWTTSSTDTQYF
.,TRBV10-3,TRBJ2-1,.,TGTGCCATCAGTGAGGCCACGGTCTCCTACAATGAGCAGTTCTTC,CAISEATVSYNEQFF
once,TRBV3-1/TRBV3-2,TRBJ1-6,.,TGTGCCAGCAGCCAAGATTCAGGCGGGGGGAATTCACCCCTCCACTTT,CASSQDSGGGNSPLHF
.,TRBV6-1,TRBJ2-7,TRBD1,TGTGCCAGCAGTGAAGCGGGGACAGGGAGAAACGAGCAGTACTTC,CASSEAGTGRNEQYF
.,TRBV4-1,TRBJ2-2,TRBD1,TGCGCCAGCAGCCGATCCCCCAGGGGGCACACCGGGGAGCTGTTTTTT,CASSRSPRGHTGELFF
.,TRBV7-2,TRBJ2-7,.,TGTGCCAGCAGCTTGGCCGGGATTTCCTACGAGCAGTACTTC,CASSLAGISYEQYF
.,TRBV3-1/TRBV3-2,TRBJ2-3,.,TGTGCCAGCAGCCAAGTACGGGTGGGACTGTATTTT,CASSQVRVGLYF
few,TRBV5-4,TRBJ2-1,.,TGTGCCAGCAGCTTGTCCGCTGAGGGCTACAATGAGCAGTTCTTC,CASSLSAEGYNEQFF
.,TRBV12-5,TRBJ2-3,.,TGTGCTAGTGCCCCGGGACTTATAGATACGCAGTATTTT,CASAPGLIDTQYF
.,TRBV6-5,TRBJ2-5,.,TGTGCCAGAAGTAGCGGAGGAGAGACCCAGTACTTC,CARSSGGETQYF
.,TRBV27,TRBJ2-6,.,TGTGCCAGCAGTTCCGGATTCTCGGGGGGGGCCAACGTCCTGACTTTC,CASSSGFSGGANVLTF
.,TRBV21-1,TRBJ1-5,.,TGTGCCAGCCTTAGCGGGGCGACCCTTTTTTTTCAGCCCCAGCATTTT,CASLSGATLFFQPQHF
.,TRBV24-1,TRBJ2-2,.,TGTGCCACCGAGAGTATCGGGGAGCTGTTTTTT,CATESIGELFF
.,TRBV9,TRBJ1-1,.,TGTGCCAGCAGCGTAGACAGGGTAGGAACTGAAGCTTTCTTT,CASSVDRVGTEAFF
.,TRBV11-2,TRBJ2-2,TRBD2,TGTGCCAGCAGTTACCGGGGGGCCCGGCTAGCGGGGCCCACCGGGGAGCTGTTTTTT,CASSYRGARLAGPTGELFF
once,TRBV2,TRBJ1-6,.,TGTGCCAGCAGTGATGAGTATTCACCCCTCCACTTT,CASSDEYSPLHF
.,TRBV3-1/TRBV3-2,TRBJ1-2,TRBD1,TGTGCCAGCAGCCCCCCGGGACAGTATGGCTACACCTTC,CASSPPGQYGYTF
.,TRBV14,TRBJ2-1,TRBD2,TGTGCCAGCAGCCAAGCTGGGGCGGGAGGTCTCTACAATGAGCAGTTCTTC,CASSQAGAGGLYNEQFF
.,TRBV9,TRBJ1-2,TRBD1,TGTGCCAGCAGCGATGCCCCCGGGACAGGGGATGGCTACACCTTC,CASSDAPGTGDGYTF
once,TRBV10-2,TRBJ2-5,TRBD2,TGCGCCAGCAGTGAGAATAGCGGGCAAGAGACCCAGTACTTC,CASSENSGQETQYF
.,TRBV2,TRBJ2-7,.,TGTGCCAGCGGGGCCCAAAGACTCGGCGAGCAGTACTTC,CASGAQRLGEQYF
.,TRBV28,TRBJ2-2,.,TGTGCCAGCAGTTCGCCAGGGTGGAACACCGGGGAGCTGTTTTTT,CASSSPGWNTGELFF
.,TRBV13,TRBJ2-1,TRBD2,TGTGCCAGCAGTACTAGCGGGAGTTCGCGCTACAATGAGCAGTTCTTC,CASSTSGSSRYNEQFF
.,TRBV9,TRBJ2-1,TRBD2,TGTGCCAGCAGCGTCCCCGGACTAGCGGGGGGCAATGAGCAGTTCTTC,CASSVPGLAGGNEQFF
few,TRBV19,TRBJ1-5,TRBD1,TGTGCCAGTAGTATATTAGGGACAGGGGCCTCTACAGCTCAGCCCCAGCATTTT,CASSILGTGASTAQPQHF
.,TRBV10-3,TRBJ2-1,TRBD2,TGTGCCATCACCGGACTAGCCAGCTCCTACAATGAGCAGTTCTTC,CAITGLASSYNEQFF
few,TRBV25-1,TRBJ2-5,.,TGTGCCAGCAGTGTCTCGGAGACCCAGTACTTC,CASSVSETQYF
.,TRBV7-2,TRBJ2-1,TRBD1,TGTGCCAGCAGCTCGCCGGGACAGGGGAGACGCTCCTACAATGAGCAGTTCTTC,CASSSPGQGRRSYNEQFF
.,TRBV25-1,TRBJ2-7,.,TGTGCCAGCAGTGATCGTAGCTCCTACGAGCAGTACTTC,CASSDRSSYEQYF
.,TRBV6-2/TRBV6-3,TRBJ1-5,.,TGTGCCAGCAGTTCCCCCGGACAGTACAATCAGCCCCAGCATTTT,CASSSPGQYNQPQHF
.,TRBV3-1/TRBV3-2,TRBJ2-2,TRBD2,TGTGCCAGCAGCCAAGATCTTCGGGCTAGCGGGAGGACAACCGGGGAGCTGTTTTTT,CASSQDLRASGRTTGELFF
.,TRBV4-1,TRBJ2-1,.,TGCGCCAGCAGCCTGGGTCCACTGAAGCGCTCCTACAATGAGCAGTTCTTC,CASSLGPLKRSYNEQFF
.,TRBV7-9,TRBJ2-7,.,TGTGCCAGCAGCTTAGCAGCGAACCTAGCCGAGCAGTACTTC,CASSLAANLAEQYF
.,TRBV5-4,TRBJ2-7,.,TGTGCCAGCAGCTTGGCCGGGCAGATCGCTGGGGGGGAGCAGTACTTC,CASSLAGQIAGGEQYF
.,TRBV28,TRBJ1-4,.,TGTGCCACCGAGGACACTCGGGGGGAAAAACTGTTTTTT,CATEDTRGEKLFF
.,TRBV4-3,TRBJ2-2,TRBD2,TGCGCCAGCAGCCACCCGGCGGGAGTCGGGACCGGGGAGCTGTTTTTT,CASSHPAGVGTGELFF
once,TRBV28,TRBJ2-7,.,TGTGCCAGCCCCCCGGCAGGGGCCATTAGCTCCTACGAGCAGTACTTC,CASPPAGAISSYEQYF
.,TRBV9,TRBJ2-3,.,TGTGCCAGCAGCGTATTAAGCGGCACAGATACGCAGTATTTT,CASSVLSGTDTQYF
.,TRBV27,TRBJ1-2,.,TGTGCCAGCAGTTTCCGGGGAAGGGGCTACACCTTC,CASSFRGRGYTF
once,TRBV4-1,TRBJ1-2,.,TGCGCCAGCAGCCAAAAACAGGGAAATCCCTATGGCTACACCTTC,CASSQKQGNPYGYTF
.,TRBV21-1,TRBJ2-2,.,TGTGCCAGCAGCTCCCCTCGACTAGCGGGAGACACCGCCGGGGAGCTGTTTTTT,CASSSPRLAGDTAGELFF
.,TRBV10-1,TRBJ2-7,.,TGCGCCAGCAGTGATGGGGGAGGCTTGTACGAGCAGTACTTC,CASSDGGGLYEQYF